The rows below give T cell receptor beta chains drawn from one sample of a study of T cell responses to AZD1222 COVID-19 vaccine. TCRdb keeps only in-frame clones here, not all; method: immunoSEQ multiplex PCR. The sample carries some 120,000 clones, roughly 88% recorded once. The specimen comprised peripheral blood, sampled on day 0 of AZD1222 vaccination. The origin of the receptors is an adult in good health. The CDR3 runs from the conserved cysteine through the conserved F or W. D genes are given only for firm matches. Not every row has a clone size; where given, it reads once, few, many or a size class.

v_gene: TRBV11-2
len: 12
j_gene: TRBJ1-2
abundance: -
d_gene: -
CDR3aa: CASSLGAYGYTF
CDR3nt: TGTGCCAGCAGCTTAGGTGCCTATGGCTACACCTTC

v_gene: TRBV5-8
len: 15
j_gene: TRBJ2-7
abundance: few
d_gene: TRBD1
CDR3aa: CASTPRGQGAWEQYF
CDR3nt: TGTGCCAGCACCCCAAGGGGGCAGGGGGCTTGGGAGCAGTACTTC

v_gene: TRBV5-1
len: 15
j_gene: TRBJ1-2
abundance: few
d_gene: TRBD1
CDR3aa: CASSLGQGEVGGYTF
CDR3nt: TGCGCCAGCAGCTTGGGACAGGGGGAAGTAGGAGGCTACACCTTC

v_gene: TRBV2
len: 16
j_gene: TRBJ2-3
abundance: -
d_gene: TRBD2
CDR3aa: CASSGTSGSRTDTQYF
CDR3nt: TGTGCCAGCAGTGGGACTAGCGGGAGCCGCACAGATACGCAGTATTTT

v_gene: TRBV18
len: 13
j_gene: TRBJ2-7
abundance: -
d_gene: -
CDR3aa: CASSPKQDVEQYF
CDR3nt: TGTGCCAGCTCACCAAAACAGGACGTAGAGCAGTACTTC

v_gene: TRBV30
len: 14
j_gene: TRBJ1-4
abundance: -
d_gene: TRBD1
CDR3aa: CAWTLGGLVEKLFF
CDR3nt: TGTGCCTGGACCTTAGGGGGCTTGGTTGAAAAACTGTTTTTT

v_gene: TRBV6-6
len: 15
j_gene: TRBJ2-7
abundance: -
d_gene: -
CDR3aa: CASSYSKPPSYEQYF
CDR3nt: TGTGCCAGCAGTTACTCGAAACCTCCCTCCTACGAGCAGTACTTC

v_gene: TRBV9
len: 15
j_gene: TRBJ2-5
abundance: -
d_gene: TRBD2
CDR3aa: CASSVATGGLETQYF
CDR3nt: TGTGCCAGCAGCGTAGCTACGGGGGGTCTCGAGACCCAGTACTTC

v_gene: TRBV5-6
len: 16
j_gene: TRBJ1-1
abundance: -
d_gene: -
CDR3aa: CASSLWGARMDTEAFF
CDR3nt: TGTGCCAGCAGCTTGTGGGGGGCGCGGATGGACACTGAAGCTTTCTTT

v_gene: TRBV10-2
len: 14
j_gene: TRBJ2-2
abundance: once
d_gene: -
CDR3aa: CASRGQTYTGELFF
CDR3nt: TGCGCCAGCAGGGGACAAACCTACACCGGGGAGCTGTTTTTT

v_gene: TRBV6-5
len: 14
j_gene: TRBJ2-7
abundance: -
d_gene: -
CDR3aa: CASKLLFEIYEQYF
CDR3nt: TGTGCCAGCAAGCTCCTTTTTGAGATCTACGAGCAGTACTTC

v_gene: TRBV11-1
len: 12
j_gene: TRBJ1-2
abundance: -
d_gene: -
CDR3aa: CASSLNNYGYTF
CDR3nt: TGTGCCAGCAGCCTTAATAACTATGGCTACACCTTC

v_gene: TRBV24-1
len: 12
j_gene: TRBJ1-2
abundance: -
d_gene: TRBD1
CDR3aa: CAVFDRAYGYTF
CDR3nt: TGTGCCGTTTTCGACAGGGCCTATGGCTACACCTTC

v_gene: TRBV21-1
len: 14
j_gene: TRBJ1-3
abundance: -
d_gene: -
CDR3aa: CASRKGISGNTIYF
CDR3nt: TGTGCCAGCAGAAAAGGGATCTCTGGAAACACCATATATTTT

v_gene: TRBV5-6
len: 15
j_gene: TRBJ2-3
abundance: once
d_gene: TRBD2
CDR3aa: CASNPGLAGTDTQYF
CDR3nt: TGTGCCAGCAACCCCGGACTAGCGGGCACAGATACGCAGTATTTT

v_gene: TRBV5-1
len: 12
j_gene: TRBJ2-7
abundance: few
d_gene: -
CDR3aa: CASSMDSYEQYF
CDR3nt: TGCGCCAGCAGCATGGACAGCTACGAGCAGTACTTC

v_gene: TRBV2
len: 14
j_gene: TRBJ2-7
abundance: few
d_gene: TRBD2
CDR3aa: CASSRDTGLAGYFF
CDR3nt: TGTGCCAGCAGTCGGGACACGGGACTAGCGGGCTATTTCTTC

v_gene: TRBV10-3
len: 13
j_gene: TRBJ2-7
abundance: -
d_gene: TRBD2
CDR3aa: CAIRSGITYEQYF
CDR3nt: TGTGCCATCCGGAGCGGGATCACCTACGAGCAGTACTTC